This is a list of T cell receptor beta chains from one sample in a study of identical twins' blood T cells. In TCRdb, the 5' RACE reads were re-called with MiXCR into one record per CDR3 protein. The sample has hundreds of thousands of distinct CDR3 sequences, under 30% seen once; the top ten hold about 6.1%. Sequencing input: PBMCs. The receptors derive from a woman aged 18-55 years in good health. The CDR3 runs from the conserved cysteine through the conserved F or W. D genes are given only for firm matches. The size field is filled for only some rows; it gives once, few, many or a size class.

j_call clone_size d_call v_call cdr3_aa cdr3_nt
TRBJ1-1 few . TRBV7-9 CASRKGGLMNTEAFF TGTGCCAGTAGAAAAGGGGGGCTTATGAACACTGAAGCTTTCTTT
TRBJ2-7 . . TRBV29-1 CSVRSRGGSYEQYF TGCAGCGTTCGAAGCAGGGGAGGAAGCTACGAGCAGTACTTC
TRBJ2-3 . TRBD2 TRBV7-2 CASSLSGNRADTQYF TGTGCCAGCAGCCTTAGCGGGAACCGGGCAGATACGCAGTATTTT
TRBJ1-1 . . TRBV11-2 CASSSSGAWATEAFF TGTGCCAGCAGTTCCTCAGGCGCCTGGGCCACTGAAGCTTTCTTT
TRBJ1-1 once . TRBV6-2/TRBV6-3 CASRLGPEAFF TGTGCCAGCAGGCTGGGTCCTGAAGCTTTCTTT
TRBJ2-1 . . TRBV6-6 CASSITKHEQFF TGTGCCAGCAGTATAACTAAGCATGAGCAGTTCTTC
TRBJ1-1 many . TRBV5-1 CASSFPDRSNTEAFF TGCGCCAGCAGCTTTCCGGACAGATCGAACACTGAAGCTTTCTTT
TRBJ1-4 once . TRBV7-9 CASSSGGVEKLFF TGTGCCAGCAGCTCGGGGGGCGTTGAAAAACTGTTTTTT
TRBJ1-1 . TRBD1 TRBV6-5 CASSYRGQGGTEAFF TGTGCCAGCAGTTACCGTGGACAGGGGGGCACTGAAGCTTTCTTT
TRBJ1-1 few . TRBV29-1 CSVRSAQVTEAFF TGCAGCGTTCGGTCGGCGCAAGTCACTGAAGCTTTCTTT
TRBJ1-6 many TRBD1 TRBV20-1 CSARDSGQGESPLHF TGCAGTGCTAGAGATTCGGGACAGGGAGAATCACCCCTCCACTTT
TRBJ2-3 many . TRBV18 CASSPDSPGDTQYF TGTGCCAGCTCACCAGACTCCCCTGGCGATACGCAGTATTTT
TRBJ2-7 few TRBD2 TRBV6-1 CASMPGLAVYEQYF TGTGCCAGCATGCCCGGACTAGCGGTCTACGAGCAGTACTTC
TRBJ2-3 many . TRBV29-1 CSGTAETQYF TGCAGCGGCACAGCGGAAACGCAGTATTTT
TRBJ1-2 many TRBD1 TRBV5-6 CASSLGTGPLYGYTF TGTGCCAGCAGCCTAGGGACAGGCCCCTTGTATGGCTACACCTTC
TRBJ2-3 few . TRBV20-1 CSFFQTQGTDTQYF TGCAGTTTTTTCCAAACACAGGGCACAGATACGCAGTATTTT
TRBJ1-1 . . TRBV12-3/TRBV12-4 CASSYFPTEAFF TGTGCCAGCAGTTACTTCCCCACTGAAGCTTTCTTT
TRBJ1-2 . . TRBV7-2 CASSLGSRGQGNYGYTF TGTGCCAGCAGCTTAGGGTCCAGGGGTCAGGGTAACTATGGCTACACCTTC
TRBJ1-1 . . TRBV15 CATSRDGNTKNTEAFF TGTGCCACCAGCAGAGATGGTAACACCAAGAACACTGAAGCTTTCTTT
TRBJ1-2 few . TRBV29-1 CSVDGGYGYTF TGCAGCGTTGACGGCGGCTATGGCTACACCTTC
TRBJ2-2 few . TRBV9 CASSVGAGLSGELFF TGTGCCAGCAGCGTTGGGGCAGGGCTGAGCGGGGAGCTGTTTTTT
TRBJ1-1 few . TRBV5-1 CASSLRGQGSPEAFF TGCGCCAGCAGCCTTCGGGGGCAGGGGAGCCCTGAAGCTTTCTTT
TRBJ1-1 . . TRBV14 CASSPVQGTTEAFF TGTGCCAGCAGCCCCGTACAGGGTACGACTGAAGCTTTCTTT
TRBJ2-2 . . TRBV12-3/TRBV12-4 CASSLHVFGAGELFF TGTGCCAGCAGTTTACATGTATTCGGGGCAGGGGAGCTGTTTTTT
TRBJ2-1 few TRBD2 TRBV11-2 CASSLVTSGRNEQFF TGTGCCAGCAGCTTAGTGACTAGCGGGAGGAATGAGCAGTTCTTC
TRBJ2-4 . . TRBV13 CASSLVPHQGKNIQYF TGTGCCAGCAGCTTAGTCCCTCATCAGGGCAAAAACATTCAGTACTTC
TRBJ1-5 few TRBD1 TRBV5-1 CASSPGQGSQPQHF TGCGCCAGCAGCCCGGGACAGGGGAGTCAGCCCCAGCATTTT
TRBJ1-2 . . TRBV11-2 CASSLVDSYYGYTF TGCGCCAGCAGCTTAGTGGACAGTTACTATGGCTACACCTTC
TRBJ1-4 few . TRBV9 CASSPSGATNEKLFF TGTGCCAGCAGCCCCTCGGGTGCAACTAATGAAAAACTGTTTTTT
TRBJ1-6 . . TRBV18 CASSQYTQGGSPLHF TGTGCCAGCTCACAGTACACCCAGGGTGGTTCACCCCTCCACTTT
TRBJ2-7 . . TRBV18 CASAIRTNSYEQCF TGTGCCAGCGCGATCAGGACCAACTCCTACGAGCAGTGCTTC
TRBJ2-3 . TRBD1 TRBV11-2 CASSSTGIVRDTQYF TGTGCCAGCAGCTCGACAGGGATCGTGAGAGATACGCAGTATTTT
TRBJ2-3 few . TRBV7-9 CASRHDTDTQYF TGTGCCAGCAGACACGACACAGATACGCAGTATTTT
TRBJ1-1 . . TRBV20-1 CSARVRDTNTEAFF TGCAGTGCTAGAGTACGGGATACGAACACTGAAGCTTTCTTT
TRBJ1-1 . TRBD1 TRBV5-1 CASSLVGPGGGTEAFF TGCGCCAGCAGCTTGGTTGGACCAGGGGGTGGGACTGAAGCTTTCTTT
TRBJ1-2 few . TRBV7-9 CASSHHGGSNYGYTF TGTGCCAGCAGCCATCACGGGGGGTCTAACTATGGCTACACCTTC
TRBJ2-1 few TRBD2 TRBV20-1 CSASGLAGAVYNEQFF TGCAGTGCGTCGGGACTAGCGGGAGCCGTTTACAATGAGCAGTTCTTC
TRBJ1-2 . TRBD1 TRBV2 CASSKQGQPIYGYTF TGTGCCAGCAGTAAACAGGGACAGCCGATCTATGGCTACACCTTC